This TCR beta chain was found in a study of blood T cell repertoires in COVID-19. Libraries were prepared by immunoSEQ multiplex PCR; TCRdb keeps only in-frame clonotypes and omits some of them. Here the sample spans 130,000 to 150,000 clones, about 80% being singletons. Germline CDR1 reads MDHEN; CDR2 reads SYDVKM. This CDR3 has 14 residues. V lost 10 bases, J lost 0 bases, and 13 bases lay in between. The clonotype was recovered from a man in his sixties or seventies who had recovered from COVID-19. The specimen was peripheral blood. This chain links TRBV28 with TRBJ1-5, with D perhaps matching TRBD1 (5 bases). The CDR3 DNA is TGTGCCACCGTACCAGGGCCTAGCAATCAGCCCCAGCATTTT. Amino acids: CATVPGPSNQPQHF. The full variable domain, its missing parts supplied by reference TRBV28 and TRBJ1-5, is DVKVTQSSRYLVKRTGEKVFLECVQDMDHENMFWYRQDPGLGLRLIYFSYDVKMKEKGDIPEGYSVSREKKERFSLILESASTNQTSMYLCATVPGPSNQPQHFGDGTRLSIL.